Listed below are T cell receptor beta chains from one sample, sequenced in a study of CD8+ T cells in alopecia areata. Generated by immunoSEQ multiplex PCR, the TCRdb table keeps only in-frame clones and is missing some. Of 150,000 to 200,000 clones detected, 60% appear once; the ten largest clones hold approximately 1%. The sequenced sample was CD4+ T cells sorted from blood, obtained at week 24, from a patient treated with tofacitinib. These TCRs come from a human donor with alopecia areata. The conserved cysteine and the conserved F or W are not part of the CDR3 here. Each record gives: CDR3 length, V gene, D gene, clone size, J gene, CDR3 protein. The D gene is left open where the match is weak. A row's size may be missing; if present it is once, few, many or a size class.

cdr3_length: 15; v_call: TRBV11-2; d_call: TRBD1; clone_size: few; j_call: TRBJ1-3; cdr3_aa: ASSPGTATYSGNTIY
cdr3_length: 10; v_call: TRBV2; d_call: NA; clone_size: NA; j_call: TRBJ2-5; cdr3_aa: ASSGEAETQY
cdr3_length: 11; v_call: TRBV9; d_call: NA; clone_size: NA; j_call: TRBJ1-5; cdr3_aa: ASSVGSSKPQH
cdr3_length: 9; v_call: TRBV30; d_call: NA; clone_size: NA; j_call: TRBJ1-2; cdr3_aa: AWNRDYGYT
cdr3_length: 11; v_call: TRBV7-8; d_call: NA; clone_size: NA; j_call: TRBJ1-1; cdr3_aa: ASSEVASREAF
cdr3_length: 11; v_call: TRBV30; d_call: TRBD1; clone_size: NA; j_call: TRBJ1-1; cdr3_aa: AWIGRGQAEAF
cdr3_length: 15; v_call: TRBV2; d_call: TRBD1; clone_size: NA; j_call: TRBJ1-5; cdr3_aa: ASSDPGTGIINQPQH
cdr3_length: 13; v_call: TRBV30; d_call: NA; clone_size: NA; j_call: TRBJ1-4; cdr3_aa: AWSRQRATNEKLF
cdr3_length: 15; v_call: TRBV18; d_call: NA; clone_size: NA; j_call: TRBJ1-5; cdr3_aa: ASSPPLGDTSNQPQH
cdr3_length: 13; v_call: TRBV11-2; d_call: NA; clone_size: NA; j_call: TRBJ2-7; cdr3_aa: ASTPTGRLPYEQY
cdr3_length: 12; v_call: TRBV7-9; d_call: NA; clone_size: NA; j_call: TRBJ2-7; cdr3_aa: ASSLPGLYYEQY
cdr3_length: 12; v_call: TRBV7-2; d_call: NA; clone_size: NA; j_call: TRBJ2-7; cdr3_aa: ASSSSLPTGEQY
cdr3_length: 13; v_call: TRBV5-6; d_call: TRBD1; clone_size: NA; j_call: TRBJ1-6; cdr3_aa: ASSLGGQANSPLH
cdr3_length: 12; v_call: TRBV12-5; d_call: NA; clone_size: NA; j_call: TRBJ1-5; cdr3_aa: ASGSDYSNQPQH
cdr3_length: 14; v_call: TRBV5-6; d_call: NA; clone_size: NA; j_call: TRBJ2-3; cdr3_aa: ASSLLGRGGTDTQY
cdr3_length: 12; v_call: TRBV9; d_call: NA; clone_size: once; j_call: TRBJ2-7; cdr3_aa: ASSARDGPYEQY
cdr3_length: 11; v_call: TRBV11-2; d_call: NA; clone_size: NA; j_call: TRBJ2-3; cdr3_aa: ASIGGATDTQY
cdr3_length: 11; v_call: TRBV30; d_call: NA; clone_size: NA; j_call: TRBJ1-1; cdr3_aa: AWSVGGNTEAF